These 3 T cell receptor beta chains share one sample of origin, sequenced in a study of T cells expressing NK-cell markers. TCRdb re-called the 5' RACE reads and shows each CDR3 protein once, DNA omitted. The specimen's table records roughly 150,000 distinct CDR3 sequences. The sample was blood T cells: a sorted CD56 or NKG2C T cell subset, CD4+ or CD8+ T cells, or bulk PBMC T cells (not recorded which). Source of these receptors: a woman aged 18-69 years in good health.

The chain uses TRBV20-1 and TRBJ2-3; lacking DNA, the TRBD1 call made by TCRdb goes unchecked. Germline-derived CDR1 and CDR2 are DFQATT and SNEGSKA (reference sequence). The CDR3 spans 13 residues. The chain's CDR3 is CSARPRGGPALYF.

The rearrangement joins TRBV29-1 to TRBJ1-1; TCRdb calls TRBD1, which cannot be checked without DNA. The CDR3 sequence is 14 residues long. Germline V gene data show CDR1 as SQVTM and CDR2 as ANQGSEA. This CDR3 reads CSVEDRGRRTEAFF. The whole variable domain, filled in from reference TRBV29-1 and TRBJ1-1, reads SAVISQKPSRDICQRGTSLTIQCQVDSQVTMMFWYRQQPGQSLTLIATANQGSEATYESGFVIDKFPISRPNLTFSTLTVSNMSPEDSSIYLCSVEDRGRRTEAFFGQGTRLTVV.

This rearrangement joins TRBV2 to TRBJ1-1. Germline V CDR1 and CDR2: SNHLY, FYNNEI. CDR3 size: 12 residues. CDR3 residues: CASNWGSTEAFF.